This paragraph reports one T cell receptor (beta chain). The clone's antigen remains unknown. Per-base quality was not reported, and no clone a single base away is much larger than it. From its cysteine to its phenylalanine, the CDR3 spans 13 amino acids. Solely the CDR3 DNA is kept, with 39 bases framed from the first base. CDR1 and CDR2, per the germline V gene, are LGHNA and YNFKEQ. A distance of 6 bases separates the germline ends of V and J, which lose 0 bases and 6 bases respectively. Collaborating institutions collected whole blood in K2EDTA tubes following their own protocols. Collaborator samples were shipped for TCRbeta analysis as frozen whole blood, isolated PBMCs, or DNA extracted from either sample type. The immunoSEQ Assay, a bias-controlled multiplex PCR, was used to amplify TCRbeta CDR3 regions from genomic DNA. The source study handled its data this way. Within the assay, amplification of reference gene primers was used to estimate how many nucleated cells each sample contained. To quantify the absolute abundance of each unique TCRbeta CDR3 rearrangement, sequence reads were collapsed and filtered. Productive Simpson clonality was computed per sample as the square root of Simpson's diversity index over productive rearrangements. What TCRdb holds here is the immuneACCESS table cut down to in-frame rearrangements. Part of the clones is not present; checked against another copy, under half of the missing clones reflect an unresolved V gene, and the others are unexplained. V, J and clone size are those of that table, while D and trimming were read from the DNA. The sample table holds over 25,000 clones, of which approximately 88% were seen once. The ten top clones hold about 13% of the sample.

These data are taken from a study of blood T cell repertoires in COVID-19 (dated by TCRdb to the early 2020s). Concerning the study at large: Samples from collaborators originated in the United States, Italy and Spain and spanned both the acute and convalescent phases of COVID-19. The prospective study material was composed of cDNA or gDNA derived from T cells, B-cell-depleted T cells, or PBMCs. Subjects who had been exposed to COVID-19, were actively infected with it, or had recovered from it provided the deeply sampled blood TCRbeta repertoires that made up the dataset. The repertoires were released in a freely available public database meant as a resource for research on the immune response to SARS-CoV-2. The samples were drawn from two sources: the first 160 participants of the ongoing ImmuneRACE study, and 1,000 to 1,500 subjects contributed by 6 global collaborators. The sample metadata nearly always contained a de-identified subject ID, COVID-19 status, age in years and sex. Where HLA class I and class II types were available, the types were taken from metadata supplied by the sample provider, not from assay-based typing. Study-wide conclusions, independent of this receptor: The quantity of clinical and demographic metadata differed by source and by participant and was supplied without curation.

The rearranged segments are TRBV4-2 and TRBJ2-1; the D region possibly corresponds to TRBD1 (5 bases align). The sample was peripheral blood. The receptor was isolated from a man between 65 and 79 years old with active COVID-19. The base sequence is TGTGCCAGCAGCCAAGACAGGGTCAATGAGCAGTTCTTC. Its product reads: CASSQDRVNEQFF.